This is a list of T cell receptor beta chains from one sample in a study of blood T cells in healthy people across ages. One entry per CDR3 protein results from TCRdb running MiXCR on the 5' RACE reads. This table has about 1.8 million distinct CDR3 sequences, around 50% appearing once. Sequenced input: blood. The source of these receptors is a woman aged 40 to 50 in good health. The CDR3 runs from the conserved cysteine through the conserved F or W.

v_call: TRBV5-1; j_call: TRBJ2-3; cdr3_aa: CASSFSGTGVADTQYF
v_call: TRBV29-1; j_call: TRBJ2-5; cdr3_aa: CSVDWGGSETQYF
v_call: TRBV21-1; j_call: TRBJ2-1; cdr3_aa: CASSKLERTGGSNEQFF
v_call: TRBV7-9; j_call: TRBJ1-4; cdr3_aa: CASSAGRRNEKLFF
v_call: TRBV7-7; j_call: TRBJ2-7; cdr3_aa: CASSLAQASNEQYF
v_call: TRBV7-2; j_call: TRBJ2-5; cdr3_aa: CASSFPGQLGSLQYF
v_call: TRBV10-1; j_call: TRBJ2-1; cdr3_aa: CASSVGTSGADNEQFF
v_call: TRBV6-5; j_call: TRBJ2-3; cdr3_aa: CASSYSGPEDTQYF
v_call: TRBV7-9; j_call: TRBJ2-5; cdr3_aa: CASSLTGGYWMETQYF
v_call: TRBV20-1; j_call: TRBJ2-3; cdr3_aa: CSATTSGALTSTDTQYF
v_call: TRBV4-3; j_call: TRBJ2-7; cdr3_aa: CASSQDHGHYEQYF
v_call: TRBV3-1; j_call: TRBJ2-7; cdr3_aa: CASSVAALREQYF
v_call: TRBV4-3; j_call: TRBJ2-7; cdr3_aa: CASSQGASGGLYEQYF
v_call: TRBV7-3; j_call: NA; cdr3_aa: CASSLGFAPKNIQYF
v_call: TRBV4-3; j_call: TRBJ1-1; cdr3_aa: CASSQDWNMNTEAFF
v_call: TRBV4-3; j_call: TRBJ2-3; cdr3_aa: CASSQDEGTGGAADTQYF
v_call: TRBV6-5; j_call: TRBJ2-7; cdr3_aa: CASSYYPFWGQGLDEQYF
v_call: TRBV20-1; j_call: TRBJ2-5; cdr3_aa: CSASGAGGGETQYF
v_call: TRBV6-1; j_call: TRBJ1-2; cdr3_aa: CASSEPSRASGYTF
v_call: TRBV7-2; j_call: TRBJ2-3; cdr3_aa: CASSANSDTQYF
v_call: TRBV6-2/TRBV6-3; j_call: TRBJ1-2; cdr3_aa: CASSYQSANYGYTF
v_call: TRBV29-1; j_call: TRBJ1-1; cdr3_aa: CSVDARTGGFTEAFF
v_call: TRBV19; j_call: TRBJ2-5; cdr3_aa: CASSDYHGTRGETQYF
v_call: TRBV27; j_call: TRBJ2-5; cdr3_aa: CASSLFPGMGIETQYF
v_call: TRBV7-2; j_call: TRBJ1-5; cdr3_aa: CASSLDGVDNQPQHF
v_call: TRBV12-3/TRBV12-4; j_call: TRBJ1-1; cdr3_aa: CASSPINFDPGEAFF
v_call: TRBV4-3; j_call: TRBJ1-4; cdr3_aa: CASTRDRVGNEKLFF
v_call: TRBV7-2; j_call: TRBJ2-3; cdr3_aa: CASISPGGTDTQYF
v_call: TRBV7-2; j_call: TRBJ2-5; cdr3_aa: CASSARETGETQYF
v_call: TRBV7-9; j_call: TRBJ2-1; cdr3_aa: CASSQPRDRGPYNEQFF
v_call: TRBV7-3; j_call: TRBJ2-1; cdr3_aa: CASSTSLGSYNEQFF
v_call: TRBV5-1; j_call: TRBJ2-3; cdr3_aa: CASSDISGISTDTQYF